The present T cell receptor (beta chain) was sequenced within a study of blood T cell repertoires in COVID-19. Study background: Sources were T cells, B-cell-depleted T cells, or PBMCs; the material itself was cDNA or gDNA.

Everyone who took part was roughly 18 to 89 years old, and they came from roughly 25 US areas. Participants were placed into cohorts based on the clinical history they reported. Germline V lookup: CDR1 SNHLY, CDR2 FYNNEI. The CDR3 loop spans 13 amino acids. The V and J ends lost 5 bases and 3 bases, in that order; junction bases with no gene match: 1. Methods used by the authors: Counts of nucleated cells, estimated from reference gene primer amplification, were obtained. Generated by immunoSEQ multiplex PCR, the TCRdb table keeps only in-frame clones and is missing some. The V and J calls and clone size were taken over from that table, and D and trimming were inferred from the DNA. This table has about 370,000 clones, 80% to 90% appearing once.

Sequencing used PBMCs or T cells enriched from blood (not recorded which). The sequence derives from a young man who had recovered from COVID-19. This chain uses TRBV2 with TRBJ1-3; TRBD1 matches at 7 bases. The CDR3 DNA is TGTGCCAGCAGTCGGGACAGTGGAAACACCATATATTTT. This sequence encodes CASSRDSGNTIYF.